Shown below are 9 T cell receptor beta chains from a single sample sequenced in a study of identifying expanded T cells in peripheral blood. The table came from immunoSEQ multiplex PCR; TCRdb's copy has only in-frame clones and leaves some out. The repertoire holds about 58,000 clones, with over 85% as singletons. The sequencing sample was made of blood. These TCRs come from a person aged 18 to 70 in good health.

V usage is TRBV7-8 and J usage is TRBJ2-1; 9 bases are a match to TRBD1. The CDR3 runs 18 residues. Germline CDR1 SGHVS, CDR2 FQNEAQ. Trimming removed 2 bases from V and 6 bases from J; junction bases left unmatched: 14. CDR3 sequence reads: CASSLTTPGQGYLNEQFF. The CDR3 coding sequence is TGTGCCAGCAGCTTAACTACACCGGGACAGGGCTATCTCAATGAGCAGTTCTTC.

The chain carries TRBV23-1 and TRBJ2-2; 7 bases are a match to TRBD2. TRBV23-1 is classed as an ORF, of uncertain function. The CDR3 length is 19 residues. V gave up 2 bases and J gave up 1 base; unmatched junction bases: 13. The CDR3: CASSQKGKRGLRNTGELFF. DNA for the CDR3: TGCGCCAGCAGTCAAAAAGGGAAGCGGGGACTTCGGAACACCGGGGAGCTGTTTTTT.

V is TRBV19 and J is TRBJ1-1; no definite D call. Germline CDR1 and CDR2: LNHDA and SQIVND (reference sequence). CDR3 length: 13 amino acids. V was pared by 7 bases and J by 0 bases, with 9 bases between. CDR3 in DNA: TGTGCCAGTAAGGGAAGCATGAACACTGAAGCTTTCTTT. This gives the protein CASKGSMNTEAFF.

The chain is built from TRBV6-6 and TRBJ2-7; TRBD2 matches at 7 bases. CDR1 and CDR2 (germline): MNHNY, SVGAGI (reference sequence). The V segment lost 0 bases and the J segment 5 bases; nucleotides outside the gene matches: 4. The CDR3 sequence is 14 residues long. The CDR3 loop is CASSYSRLADEQYF. The CDR3 DNA is TGTGCCAGCAGTTACTCGAGACTAGCAGACGAGCAGTACTTC.

This sequence joins TRBV6-5 and TRBJ2-5; 11 bases match TRBD2. With 6 bases clipped from V and 5 bases from J, the junction kept 5 bases outside the gene matches. CDR1 MNHEY and CDR2 SVGAGI come from the germline V gene. The length of the CDR3 is 14 residues. The CDR3 here is CASSPVAGGETQYF. CDR3 bases: TGTGCCAGCAGCCCTGTAGCGGGAGGGGAGACCCAGTACTTC.

The sample holds a few counts of this clone. The chain uses TRBV18 and TRBJ1-6, with D unclear. This CDR3 has 13 residues. CDR1 is KGHSH and CDR2 is LQKENI in the germline V gene. V gave up 5 bases and J gave up 7 bases, with 9 bases separating them. CDR3 nucleotide sequence: TGTGCCAGCTCAGAAGACACAAATTCACCCCTCCACTTT. It translates to CASSEDTNSPLHF. Supplemented by reference TRBV18 and TRBJ1-6, the full variable domain reads NAGVMQNPRHLVRRRGQEARLRCSPMKGHSHVYWYRQLPEEGLKFMVYLQKENIIDESGMPKERFSAEFPKEGPSILRIQQVVRGDSAAYFCASSEDTNSPLHFGNGTRLTVT.

The chain couples TRBV4-3 to TRBJ2-1, with D unclear. Germline V gene data show CDR1 as LGHNA and CDR2 as YSLEER. The CDR3 spans 16 residues. The V end lost 0 bases, the J end lost 6 bases, and 15 bases lay between the germline ends. The CDR3 region has the DNA TGCGCCAGCAGCCAAGATTCTAGGGTCGTTTTCAATGAGCAGTTCTTC. Residues: CASSQDSRVVFNEQFF.

V gene TRBV13 combines with J gene TRBJ2-2, with D perhaps matching TRBD2 (6 bases). Germline V gene data show CDR1 as PRHDT and CDR2 as FYEKMQ (reference sequence). V was shortened by 5 bases and J by 2 bases, with 15 bases between the two germline ends. CDR3 size: 16 residues. CDR3 protein: CASSPTGTVNTGELFF. CDR3 DNA sequence: TGTGCCAGCAGCCCAACCGGGACTGTAAACACCGGGGAGCTGTTTTTT.

This rearrangement joins TRBV11-2 to TRBJ2-5, with a possible D match to TRBD2 (5 bases). Trimming cost V 3 bases and J 5 bases, with 10 bases left between them. This CDR3 contains 13 residues. CDR1 is SGHAT, CDR2 FQNNGV, per germline. CDR3 nucleotides: TGTGCCAGCAGCTTCAATAGCGTCGAGACCCAGTACTTC. Its protein product is CASSFNSVETQYF.